This TCR beta chain is drawn from a study of regulatory dendritic cells for organ transplantation. Background on the study: Regulatory dendritic cells were monocyte-derived, receiving vitamin D3 on days 0 and 4 and IL-10 on day 4. Findings of the study overall: Memory CD8+ T cells were the most oligoclonal; naive cells were highly diverse. Considerable individual heterogeneity was seen in alloreactive memory CD8+ T cells. Mature dendritic cells appeared to drive more memory CD8+ clonal expansion than regulatory ones.

Allogeneic regulatory or mature dendritic cells were co-cultured for four to six days with CFSE-labeled sorted T cells at 1:10. TCRdb keeps only in-frame clones here, not all; method: immunoSEQ multiplex PCR. The sample comprises 15,000 to 20,000 clones, more than 60% of which are singletons, and around 3% rests with the top ten. A word on this clone: Its antigen is unidentified. The junction differs from germline at one of its ends, possibly a read error.

This CDR3 region has 13 residues. The germline V gene encodes CDR1 SSHAT and CDR2 FNYEAQ (reference sequence). The sample comprised memory CD4+ T cells from blood cultured with regulatory dendritic cells. Subset described: CD45RO+ memory T cells. The sequence was collected from a human donor in good health. V is TRBV7-7 and J is TRBJ2-1, with 9 bases identical to TRBD1. The CDR3 coding sequence is TGTGCTAGCAGCTCGGACAGGGGAGGTGAGCAGTTCTTC. This codes for CASSSDRGGEQFF.